These 30 T cell receptor beta chains share one sample of origin, sequenced in a study of blood T cell repertoires in COVID-19. The table came from immunoSEQ multiplex PCR; TCRdb's copy has only in-frame clones and leaves some out. Of approximately 30,000 clones in the sample, about 83% were seen once. What was sequenced was peripheral blood. The receptor set was obtained from a human donor in a cohort sampled during active COVID-19.

The V gene is TRBV2, the J gene TRBJ2-1; 7 bases agree with TRBD1. Germline-derived CDR1 and CDR2 are SNHLY and FYNNEI. V dropped 0 bases and J dropped 0; count of bases not matched to a gene: 8. CDR3 size: 18 residues. The CDR3 loop is CASSEAVGQTSSYNEQFF. Here the CDR3 DNA reads TGTGCCAGCAGTGAAGCGGTGGGACAGACGAGCTCCTACAATGAGCAGTTCTTC.

The V call is TRBV6-6, the J call TRBJ2-5; 7 nucleotides line up with TRBD1. After removal of 6 bases from V and 4 bases from J, the junction contained 5 bases not matched to a gene. The CDR3 runs 13 residues. Per germline, CDR1 MNHNY and CDR2 SVGAGI (reference sequence). The CDR3 bases are TGTGCCAGCAGAGACGGACAGGCAGAGACCCAGTACTTC. It specifies CASRDGQAETQYF.

The chain joins TRBV5-1 to TRBJ2-3; 7 bases fit TRBD1. Germline loops: CDR1 SGHRS, CDR2 YFSETQ. V lost 0 bases and J lost 2; bases outside the gene matches: 6. The CDR3 extends over 16 amino acids. CDR3 loop: CASSLGSTGYTDTQYF. CDR3 DNA sequence: TGCGCCAGCAGCTTGGGGTCGACAGGGTACACAGATACGCAGTATTTT.

The chain has TRBV7-5 and TRBJ2-7; the table gives TRBD1 as D, unverified against the DNA. TRBV7-5 is listed as a pseudogene. The CDR3 length is 19 residues. CDR3 region: CARSLVRGKGAQPLYEWYF. In DNA, the CDR3 is TGTGCCAGAAGCTTAGTACGCGGGAAGGGGGCGCAGCCGCTCTACGAGTGGTACTTC.

The chain carries TRBV6-5 and TRBJ1-2; a weak D match, TRBD1 (5 bases). Germline CDR1 is MNHEY and CDR2 is SVGAGI. The CDR3 totals 15 residues. Trimming stripped 3 bases from V and 4 bases from J, with 15 bases between. The CDR3 is CASSYGGTNVYGYTF. For the CDR3, the DNA is TGTGCCAGCAGTTATGGGGGGACTAACGTCTATGGCTACACCTTC.

The rearrangement uses TRBV18 and TRBJ2-7; 15 bases are shared with TRBD2. CDR1 is KGHSH and CDR2 is LQKENI in the germline V gene. This CDR3 is built from 18 residues. V lost 4 bases, J lost 2 bases, and 9 bases stayed unmatched. CDR3 nucleotide sequence: TGTGCCAGCTCACTGGGGACTAGCGGGAGGACCATCACCTACGAGCAGTACTTC. Protein product: CASSLGTSGRTITYEQYF. Using reference TRBV18 and TRBJ2-7 for the parts outside the CDR3, the full variable domain is NAGVMQNPRHLVRRRGQEARLRCSPMKGHSHVYWYRQLPEEGLKFMVYLQKENIIDESGMPKERFSAEFPKEGPSILRIQQVVRGDSAAYFCASSLGTSGRTITYEQYFGPGTRLTVT.

The chain is built from TRBV7-2 and TRBJ2-1; a possible D gene is TRBD2 (6 bases). V dropped 3 bases and J dropped 0 bases, with 6 bases sitting between them. The CDR3 totals 14 residues. CDR1 is SGHTA, CDR2 FQGNSA, per germline. This CDR3 reads CASSFGSSYNEQFF. CDR3 nucleotides: TGTGCCAGCAGCTTCGGGAGCTCCTACAATGAGCAGTTCTTC.

The genes are TRBV4-3 and TRBJ2-5; D is unresolved. Germline lookup yields CDR1 LGHNA and CDR2 YSLEER. The length of the CDR3 is 14 residues. Trimming left V 4 bases short and J 0 bases short, with 9 bases between. Written as DNA, the CDR3 is TGCGCCAGCAGCCTTAGCCATTACCAAGAGACCCAGTACTTC. Its protein is CASSLSHYQETQYF.

The V gene is TRBV5-4, the J gene TRBJ2-1; 9 positions agree with TRBD2. CDR1 and CDR2 (germline): SGHNT, YYREEE (reference sequence). CDR3 length: 17 amino acids. J lost 7 bases, V lost 0 bases, and 11 bases had no gene match. The CDR3 DNA reads TGTGCCAGCAGCTTGGGTGGCGGGACTAGCTTTGATAATGAGCAGTTCTTC. Amino acids: CASSLGGGTSFDNEQFF.

The chain carries TRBV9 and TRBJ1-4; 7 nucleotides line up with TRBD1. The CDR3 is made up of 14 amino acids. CDR1 is SGDLS and CDR2 is YYNGEE in the germline V gene. Trimming took 4 bases from V and 3 from J; bases not matched to a gene: 3. The CDR3, as DNA: TGTGCCAGCAGCCGCGGGACAGCTAATGAAAAACTGTTTTTT. Amino acids: CASSRGTANEKLFF.

The chain employs TRBV19 and TRBJ1-4; maybe TRBD1 (6 bases). Trimming removed 6 bases at V and 4 bases at J, with 12 bases between. The CDR3 loop spans 14 amino acids. Looked up from germline, CDR1 is LNHDA and CDR2 is SQIVND (reference sequence). The DNA for the CDR3 is TGTGCCAGTAGACCGACAGGATATAATGAAAAACTGTTTTTT. Its protein product is CASRPTGYNEKLFF.

The chain joins TRBV5-1 to TRBJ2-1; 10 nucleotides line up with TRBD2. Germline V gene data show CDR1 as SGHRS and CDR2 as YFSETQ. Trimming removed 0 bases from V and 7 bases from J; junction bases left unmatched: 1. This CDR3 is built from 14 residues. CDR3 sequence reads: CASSLEREGNEQFF. The CDR3 DNA reads as TGCGCCAGCAGCTTGGAGCGGGAGGGAAATGAGCAGTTCTTC.

In its sample, this clone was seen a few times. V usage is TRBV7-3 and J usage is TRBJ2-2; 10 positions agree with TRBD2. Trimming removed 5 bases from V and 4 bases from J; junction bases left unmatched: 10. This CDR3 contains 17 residues. CDR1 SGHTA and CDR2 FQGTGA come from the germline V gene. The CDR3 spells CASSPPGTSATTGELFF. The CDR3 nucleotides read TGTGCCAGCAGCCCACCTGGGACTAGCGCTACCACCGGGGAGCTGTTTTTT.

The chain has TRBV30 and TRBJ1-2; D not certain. This CDR3 has 14 amino acids. Germline V gives CDR1 GTSNPN, CDR2 SVGIG (reference sequence). V lost 2 bases to trimming and J lost 0 bases, with 10 bases between them. The CDR3 bases are TGTGCCTGGAGTTTGAGGAATACTAACTATGGCTACACCTTC. It specifies CAWSLRNTNYGYTF.

The J gene is TRBJ2-3, the V gene TRBV6-2 or TRBV6-3; 9 nucleotides match TRBD2. After removal of 0 bases from V and 1 base from J, the junction contained 11 bases not matched to a gene. The CDR3 extends over 19 amino acids. Germline CDR1 and CDR2: MNHEY and SVGEGT. The CDR3 coding sequence is TGTGCCAGCAGTTACTCGGGCCAGCGGGAGGTCCCGGGCACAGATACGCAGTATTTT. Translated: CASSYSGQREVPGTDTQYF.

This clone was seen only once. The V and J genes are TRBV5-1 and TRBJ1-5; D not resolved. The CDR3 runs to 13 residues. Trimming shortened V by 3 bases and J by 4 bases, and 8 bases separated the two germline ends. Germline V gives CDR1 SGHRS, CDR2 YFSETQ. The CDR3 is CASSYLPNQPQHF. The CDR3 DNA sequence: TGCGCCAGCAGCTACCTACCAAATCAGCCCCAGCATTTT.

The V call is TRBV4-2, the J call TRBJ1-2, with D possibly being TRBD1 (5 bases). The CDR3 extends over 15 amino acids. Trimming pared 4 bases from V and 6 bases from J, leaving 18 bases between. Germline V gene sequence: CDR1 LGHNA, CDR2 YNFKEQ. In DNA, the CDR3 is TGTGCCAGCAGCCTTTCGGGGAAAGGAGGGGATGGCTACACCTTC. It is translated as CASSLSGKGGDGYTF.

The chain employs TRBV18 and TRBJ1-2, with D perhaps matching TRBD1 (6 bases). Germline assignment: CDR1 KGHSH and CDR2 LQKENI. V lost 6 bases, J lost 0 bases, and 23 bases lay in between. There are 18 residues in the CDR3. The CDR3, as DNA: TGTGCCAGCTCCGACCAGCTGATTAGCGGGACAACTAACTATGGCTACACCTTC. Translation: CASSDQLISGTTNYGYTF.

V usage is TRBV11-2 and J usage is TRBJ1-1, with TRBD1 identical over 7 bases. CDR3 length: 15 residues. Germline CDR1 and CDR2: SGHAT and FQNNGV. Trimming at V came to 5 bases and at J to 1 base, leaving 7 bases not matched to a gene. This CDR3 is CASSPRTGENTEAFF. In DNA form, the CDR3 reads TGTGCCAGCAGCCCGCGGACAGGCGAGAACACTGAAGCTTTCTTT.

The chain recombines TRBV2 with TRBJ2-3; D is unresolved. The CDR3 loop spans 10 amino acids. Per germline, CDR1 SNHLY and CDR2 FYNNEI. V lost 8 bases, J lost 2 bases, and 2 bases lay in between. CDR3 sequence: CASLTDTQYF. The CDR3 nucleotides are TGTGCCAGCCTCACAGATACGCAGTATTTT.

The rearrangement uses TRBV15 and TRBJ2-1; 8 bases are a match to TRBD2. After removal of 3 bases from V and 6 bases from J, the junction contained 4 bases not matched to a gene. CDR1 is LNHNV and CDR2 is YYDKDF in the germline V gene (reference sequence). The CDR3 length is 14 residues. The CDR3 reads CATSSGLAVNEQFF. The CDR3 bases are TGTGCCACCAGCAGCGGACTAGCAGTCAATGAGCAGTTCTTC.

In its sample, this clone was seen once. The CDR3 sequence: CASRGQEAYGYTF. The CDR3 nucleotides are TGTGCCAGCAGGGGACAGGAGGCCTATGGCTACACCTTC. The chain links TRBV13 to TRBJ1-2; TRBD1 agrees at 8 bases. This CDR3 contains 13 residues. Trimming cost V 6 bases and J 4 bases; bases outside gene matches: 4. Per the germline V gene, CDR1 is PRHDT and CDR2 is FYEKMQ (reference sequence). Drawing the rest from reference TRBV13 and TRBJ1-2, the complete variable domain is AAGVIQSPRHLIKEKRETATLKCYPIPRHDTVYWYQQGPGQDPQFLISFYEKMQSDKGSIPDRFSAQQFSDYHSELNMSSLELGDSALYFCASRGQEAYGYTFGSGTRLTVV.

This rearrangement joins TRBV27 to TRBJ2-2; 7 nucleotides match TRBD2. The length of the CDR3 is 16 residues. J gave up 1 base and V 4 bases, and 6 bases lay outside the gene matches. The germline gives CDR1 MNHEY, CDR2 SMNVEV (reference sequence). The CDR3 loop is CASSSAGEENTGELFF. CDR3 DNA sequence: TGTGCCAGCAGTTCGGCGGGAGAAGAGAACACCGGGGAGCTGTTTTTT.

V usage is TRBV5-1 and J usage is TRBJ1-6, with D tentatively TRBD1 (6 bases). Germline lookup yields CDR1 SGHRS and CDR2 YFSETQ. CDR3 size: 14 residues. Deletions cut 4 bases from V and 14 bases from J, with 19 bases between. The CDR3 DNA follows: TGCGCCAGCAGCGAGGAGGACAGTACTGTGTCCCTCCACTTT. Its protein is CASSEEDSTVSLHF.

The chain links TRBV2 to TRBJ2-5; D is possibly TRBD2 (6 bases). Germline lookup yields CDR1 SNHLY and CDR2 FYNNEI. The CDR3 sequence is 14 residues long. Between the trimmed V and J ends, which lost 2 bases and 4 bases, there was a span of 11 bases. Written as DNA, the CDR3 is TGTGCCAGCAGTGAACGATGGACTATAGAGACCCAGTACTTC. Residues: CASSERWTIETQYF.

The chain is built from TRBV6-5 and TRBJ2-3, with TRBD2 matching 11 bases. Germline CDR1 MNHEY, CDR2 SVGAGI. The V segment lost 0 bases and the J segment 6 bases; nucleotides outside the gene matches: 5. The CDR3 is 16 residues long. The CDR3: CASSYSIAGGEDTQYF. As DNA, the CDR3 is TGTGCCAGCAGTTACTCAATAGCGGGGGGGGAGGATACGCAGTATTTT.

The chain links TRBV2 to TRBJ2-1; tentative D call: TRBD2 (5 bases). Looked up from germline, CDR1 is SNHLY and CDR2 is FYNNEI. CDR3 length: 15 amino acids. V was cut by 10 bases and J by 0 bases, with 16 bases left in between. CDR3 nucleotide sequence: TGTGCCACTTTCATCGGGGAAGGCTCCTACAATGAGCAGTTCTTC. Protein sequence: CATFIGEGSYNEQFF.

V usage is TRBV18 and J usage is TRBJ1-5; TRBD1 might be the D (5 bases). Germline V gene sequence: CDR1 KGHSH, CDR2 LQKENI. V was trimmed by 0 bases and J by 9 bases, leaving 12 bases between them. There are 14 residues in the CDR3. The CDR3 loop is CASSPPGEEGPQHF. The CDR3 region has the DNA TGTGCCAGCTCACCACCGGGGGAGGAGGGGCCCCAGCATTTT.

The chain joins TRBV9 to TRBJ2-4, with 7 bases identical to TRBD2. The CDR3 contains 14 residues. CDR1 is SGDLS and CDR2 is YYNGEE in the germline V gene. V trimming: 0 bases; J trimming: 8 bases; junction bases outside the gene matches: 5. CDR3 amino acids: CASSVGEGRDIQYF. The CDR3 nucleotides are TGTGCCAGCAGCGTAGGGGAGGGCAGGGACATTCAGTACTTC.

This clone appeared a single time. The rearrangement links TRBV7-9 to TRBJ1-6, with 8 bases identical to TRBD1. V trimming: 5 bases; J trimming: 2 bases; junction bases outside the gene matches: 8. The length of the CDR3 is 17 residues. Per germline, CDR1 SEHNR and CDR2 FQNEAQ (reference sequence). The CDR3 loop is CASSRIRTGTYNSPLHF. The CDR3 DNA sequence: TGTGCCAGCAGCCGGATCCGGACAGGGACCTATAATTCACCCCTCCACTTT.